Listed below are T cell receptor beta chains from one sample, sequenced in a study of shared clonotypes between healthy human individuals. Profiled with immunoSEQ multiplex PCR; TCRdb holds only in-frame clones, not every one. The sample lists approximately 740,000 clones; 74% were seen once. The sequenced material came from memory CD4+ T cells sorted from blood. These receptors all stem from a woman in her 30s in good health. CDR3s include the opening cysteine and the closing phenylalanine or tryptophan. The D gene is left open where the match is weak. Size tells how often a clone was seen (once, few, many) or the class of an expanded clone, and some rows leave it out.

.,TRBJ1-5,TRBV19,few,CASSTGRSIDQPQHF,TGTGCCAGTAGTACCGGACGGTCTATCGATCAGCCCCAGCATTTT
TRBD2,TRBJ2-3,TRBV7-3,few,CASSLELASDTQYF,TGTGCCAGCAGCTTAGAACTAGCGTCAGATACGCAGTATTTT
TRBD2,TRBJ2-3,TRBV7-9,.,CASSQGGGTDTQYF,TGTGCCAGCAGCCAGGGAGGGGGCACAGATACGCAGTATTTT
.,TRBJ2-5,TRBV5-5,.,CASSLGGWRETQYF,TGTGCCAGCAGCTTGGGGGGCTGGAGAGAGACCCAGTACTTC
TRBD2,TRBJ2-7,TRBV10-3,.,CAIRWTSGYEQYF,TGTGCCATCAGGTGGACTAGCGGCTACGAGCAGTACTTC
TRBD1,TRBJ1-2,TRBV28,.,CASTTVGTGGGGGYTF,TGTGCCAGCACCACCGTCGGGACAGGGGGCGGTGGTGGCTACACCTTC
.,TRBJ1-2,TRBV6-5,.,CASSRGRDYGYTF,TGTGCCAGCAGTCGGGGGCGCGACTATGGCTACACCTTC
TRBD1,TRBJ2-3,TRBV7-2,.,CASSPSQGGRTDTQYF,TGTGCCAGCAGCCCGTCGCAAGGGGGCAGGACAGATACGCAGTATTTT
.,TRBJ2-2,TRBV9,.,CASSKTDRTGELFF,TGTGCCAGCAGCAAGACGGACCGCACCGGGGAGCTGTTTTTT
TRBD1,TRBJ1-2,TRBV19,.,CASSIGTGSINYGYTF,TGTGCCAGTAGTATCGGGACAGGGTCTATTAACTATGGCTACACCTTC
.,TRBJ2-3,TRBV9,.,CASSPRSPTDTQYF,TGTGCCAGCAGCCCACGGTCCCCCACAGATACGCAGTATTTT
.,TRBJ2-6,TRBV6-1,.,CASRLGGSGANVLTF,TGTGCCAGCAGATTGGGGGGCTCTGGGGCCAACGTCCTGACTTTC
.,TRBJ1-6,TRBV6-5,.,CASSYEGRGDSPLHF,TGTGCCAGCAGTTATGAGGGGCGCGGGGATTCACCCCTCCACTTT
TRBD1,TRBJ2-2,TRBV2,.,CASKEEQGAITGELFF,TGTGCCAGCAAGGAAGAACAGGGGGCTATCACCGGGGAGCTGTTTTTT
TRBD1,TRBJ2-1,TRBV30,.,CAWRGGTGNEQFF,TGTGCCTGGAGAGGCGGGACAGGGAATGAGCAGTTCTTC
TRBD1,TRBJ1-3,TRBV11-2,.,CASSQRTGGFDHTIYF,TGTGCCAGCAGTCAAAGAACAGGGGGCTTCGATCACACCATATATTTT
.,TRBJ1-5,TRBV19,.,CASSQHRDNQPQHF,TGTGCCAGTTCTCAGCACAGGGACAATCAGCCCCAGCATTTT
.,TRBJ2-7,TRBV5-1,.,CASSLDTSSYEQYF,TGCGCCAGCAGCTTGGATACTAGCAGCTACGAGCAGTACTTC
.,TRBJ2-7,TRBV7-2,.,CASSLMGVVEQYF,TGTGCCAGCAGCTTAATGGGGGTGGTAGAGCAGTACTTC
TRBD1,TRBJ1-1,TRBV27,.,CASSSTTGQGGTEAFF,TGTGCCAGCAGTTCCACAACGGGACAGGGGGGCACTGAAGCTTTCTTT
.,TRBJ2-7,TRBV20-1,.,CSAIGAAEQYF,TGCAGTGCTATCGGAGCAGCCGAGCAGTACTTC
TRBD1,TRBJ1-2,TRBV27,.,CASSSRRGRVNGYTF,TGTGCCAGCAGTTCACGCAGGGGGCGCGTCAATGGCTACACCTTC
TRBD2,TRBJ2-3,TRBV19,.,CASSTYYGLAGELDTQYF,TGTGCCAGTAGTACATACTACGGACTAGCGGGAGAGTTGGATACGCAGTATTTT
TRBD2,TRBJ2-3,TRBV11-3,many,CASSYRPGTSGKVTQYF,TGTGCCAGCAGCTACCGCCCCGGGACTAGCGGGAAAGTTACGCAGTATTTT
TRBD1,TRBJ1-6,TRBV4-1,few,CASSQDTYGTGTSPLHF,TGCGCCAGCAGCCAAGATACATACGGGACAGGGACTTCACCCCTCCACTTT
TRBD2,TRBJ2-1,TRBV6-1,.,CASSDAGLAKNEQFF,TGTGCCAGCAGTGACGCGGGACTAGCGAAGAATGAGCAGTTCTTC
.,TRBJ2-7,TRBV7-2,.,CASSLGGTGFYEQYF,TGTGCCAGCAGCTTAGGGGGGACGGGTTTCTACGAGCAGTACTTC
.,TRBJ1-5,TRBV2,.,CASSGGRNQPQHF,TGTGCCAGCAGTGGGGGCAGAAATCAGCCCCAGCATTTT
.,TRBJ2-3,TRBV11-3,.,CASSRRLVTDTQYF,TGTGCCAGCAGTCGCCGACTAGTAACAGATACGCAGTATTTT
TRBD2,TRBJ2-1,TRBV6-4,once,CASSASGRNSYNEQFF,TGTGCCAGCAGCGCTAGCGGGAGGAACTCCTACAATGAGCAGTTCTTC
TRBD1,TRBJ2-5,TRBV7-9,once,CASSLGWGQPGETQYF,TGTGCCAGCAGCTTAGGGTGGGGACAGCCCGGTGAGACCCAGTACTTC
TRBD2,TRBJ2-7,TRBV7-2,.,CASSLRGASGRGEQYF,TGTGCCAGCAGCTTAAGAGGGGCCAGCGGGAGGGGCGAGCAGTACTTC
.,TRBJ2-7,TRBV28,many,CASSRAWAGKSYEQYF,TGTGCCAGCAGTCGAGCCTGGGCGGGGAAATCCTACGAGCAGTACTTC
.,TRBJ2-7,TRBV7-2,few,CASSRNLVREQYF,TGTGCCAGCAGCCGGAATCTAGTACGCGAGCAGTACTTC
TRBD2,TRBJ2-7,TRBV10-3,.,CAIGEGYEQYF,TGTGCCATCGGGGAGGGATACGAGCAGTACTTC
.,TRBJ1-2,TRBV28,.,CASSSDLYGYTF,TGTGCCAGCAGTTCGGATCTCTATGGCTACACCTTC
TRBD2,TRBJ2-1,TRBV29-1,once,CSVGLVLAGAYHEQFF,TGCAGCGTTGGCCTGGTGTTGGCGGGAGCCTACCATGAGCAGTTCTTC
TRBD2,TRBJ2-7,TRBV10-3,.,CAVSTGLATHEQYF,TGTGCCGTCTCCACCGGACTAGCGACCCACGAGCAGTACTTC
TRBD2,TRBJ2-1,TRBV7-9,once,CASSSGTGLRSYNEQFF,TGTGCCAGCAGCTCCGGTACGGGACTACGATCCTACAATGAGCAGTTCTTC
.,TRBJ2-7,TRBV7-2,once,CASSTNPGPKTQYF,TGTGCCAGCAGCACAAACCCAGGGCCGAAGACACAGTACTTC
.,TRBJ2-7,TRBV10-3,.,CASQHEYEQYF,TGTGCCTCACAACACGAGTACGAGCAGTACTTC
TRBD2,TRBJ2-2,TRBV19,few,CASSIVNSGANTGELFF,TGTGCCAGTAGTATCGTGAATAGCGGGGCGAACACCGGGGAGCTGTTTTTT
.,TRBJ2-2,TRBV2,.,CASSDPGLGGTGELFF,TGTGCCAGCAGTGATCCCGGGTTGGGGGGTACCGGGGAGCTGTTTTTT
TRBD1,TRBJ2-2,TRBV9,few,CASSVEDRWNTGELFF,TGTGCCAGCAGCGTAGAGGACAGGTGGAACACCGGGGAGCTGTTTTTT
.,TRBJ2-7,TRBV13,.,CASSRRRSSYEQYF,TGTGCCAGCAGCCGGAGGCGAAGCTCCTACGAGCAGTACTTC